What follows is one T cell receptor (beta chain) and its context. This sample was taken from a study of blood T cell repertoires in COVID-19. About the study: Sources were T cells, B-cell-depleted T cells, or PBMCs; the material itself was cDNA or gDNA.

This CDR3 spans 15 amino acids. Trimming pared 2 bases from V and 7 bases from J, leaving 18 bases between. The germline V gene has CDR1 SGHNT and CDR2 YYREEE (reference sequence). TCRdb's copy holds only in-frame clones and misses some; the assay was immunoSEQ multiplex PCR. The data contain 200,000 to 250,000 clones, more than 85% of them seen just once; the ten biggest clones take up less than 8.5%. The clonotype originates from a woman in her 70s with active or convalescent COVID-19. The chain is built from TRBV5-4 and TRBJ1-2; weak D call: TRBD1 (5 bases). The sequenced sample was peripheral blood. CDR3 bases: TGTGCCAGCAGCTTCCCCAGGGCGGATTCTTCTGGCTACACCTTC. It codes for CASSFPRADSSGYTF.